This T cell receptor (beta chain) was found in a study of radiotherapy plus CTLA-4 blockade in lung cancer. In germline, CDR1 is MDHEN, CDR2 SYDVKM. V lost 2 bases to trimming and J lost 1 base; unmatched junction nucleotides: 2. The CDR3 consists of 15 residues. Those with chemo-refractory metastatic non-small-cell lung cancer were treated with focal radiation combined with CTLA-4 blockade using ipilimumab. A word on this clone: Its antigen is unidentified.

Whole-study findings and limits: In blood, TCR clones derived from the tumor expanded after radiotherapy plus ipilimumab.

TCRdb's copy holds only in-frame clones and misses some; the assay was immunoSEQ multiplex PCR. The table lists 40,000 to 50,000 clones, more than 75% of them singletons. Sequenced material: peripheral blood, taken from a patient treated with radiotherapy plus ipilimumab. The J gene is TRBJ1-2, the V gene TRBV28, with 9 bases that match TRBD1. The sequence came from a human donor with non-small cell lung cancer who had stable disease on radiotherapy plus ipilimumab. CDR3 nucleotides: TGTGCCAGCAGTTTACCGGGACAGGGTAACTATGGCTACACCTTC. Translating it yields CASSLPGQGNYGYTF.